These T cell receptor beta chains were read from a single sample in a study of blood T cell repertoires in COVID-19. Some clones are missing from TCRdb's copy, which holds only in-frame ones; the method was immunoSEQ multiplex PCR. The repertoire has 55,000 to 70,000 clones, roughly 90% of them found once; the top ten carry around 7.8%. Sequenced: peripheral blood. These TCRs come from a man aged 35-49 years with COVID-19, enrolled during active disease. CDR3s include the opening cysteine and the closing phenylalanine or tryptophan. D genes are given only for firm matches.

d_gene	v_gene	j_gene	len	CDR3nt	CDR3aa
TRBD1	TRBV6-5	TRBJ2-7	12	TGTACCGGGACAGGGGTTCCGGGCGAGCAGTACTTC	CTGTGVPGEQYF
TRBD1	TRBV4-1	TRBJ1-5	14	TGCGCCAGCAGCCCGACAGGGGGCAATCAGCCCCAGCATTTT	CASSPTGGNQPQHF
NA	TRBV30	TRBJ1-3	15	TGTGCCTGGAGGGACAGTCCGAGCTCTGGAAACACCATATATTTT	CAWRDSPSSGNTIYF
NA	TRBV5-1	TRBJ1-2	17	TGCGCCAGCAGCTTTCAGCAACAGGGAGCTTCAACCTATGGCTACACCTTC	CASSFQQQGASTYGYTF
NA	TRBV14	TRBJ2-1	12	TGTGCCAGCAGCACAATCGTCAATGAGCAGTTCTTC	CASSTIVNEQFF
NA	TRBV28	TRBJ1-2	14	TGTGCCAGCAGCCCCGCCCTAGACTACTATGGCTACACCTTC	CASSPALDYYGYTF
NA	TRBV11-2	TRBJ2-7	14	TGTGCCAGCAGCTCAACTTCCGTACTCCACGAGCAGTACTTC	CASSSTSVLHEQYF
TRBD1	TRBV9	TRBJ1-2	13	TGTGCCAGCAGCATTACAGGGGACTATGGCTACACCTTC	CASSITGDYGYTF
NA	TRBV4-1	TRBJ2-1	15	TGCGCCAGCAGCCCGGCCGAGACTACGACCAATGAGCAGTTCTTC	CASSPAETTTNEQFF
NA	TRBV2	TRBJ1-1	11	TGTGCCAGCAGAATGGGCATTGAAGCTTTCTTT	CASRMGIEAFF
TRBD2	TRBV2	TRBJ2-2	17	TGTGCCAGCACCGGGACTAGCGGGGGGCCAGGAACCGGGGAGCTGTTTTTT	CASTGTSGGPGTGELFF
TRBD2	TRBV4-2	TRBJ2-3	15	TGTGCCAGCAGCCTTACTAGCGGGGTTTGGGATACGCAGTATTTT	CASSLTSGVWDTQYF
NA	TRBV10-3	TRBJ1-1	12	TGTGCCACCTCGGGTCCGAACACTGAAGCTTTCTTT	CATSGPNTEAFF